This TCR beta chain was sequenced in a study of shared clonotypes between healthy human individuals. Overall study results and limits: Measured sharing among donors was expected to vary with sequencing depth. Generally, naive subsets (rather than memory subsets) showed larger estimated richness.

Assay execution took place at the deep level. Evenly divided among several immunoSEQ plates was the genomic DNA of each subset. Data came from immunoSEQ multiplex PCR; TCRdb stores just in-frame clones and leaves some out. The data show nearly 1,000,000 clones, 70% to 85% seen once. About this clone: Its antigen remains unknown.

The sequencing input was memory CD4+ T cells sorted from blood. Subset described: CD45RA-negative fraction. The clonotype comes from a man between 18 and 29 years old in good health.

The CDR3 DNA reads as TGTGCCAGCTCAAGGGCAGCGGCGGACTATGGCTACACCTTC. Translated: CASSRAAADYGYTF. The rearrangement uses TRBV18 and TRBJ1-2, with D unclear. The CDR3 is 14 residues long. Per the germline V gene, CDR1 is KGHSH and CDR2 is LQKENI. Trimming stripped 5 bases from V and 3 bases from J, with 13 bases between.